This T cell receptor (beta chain) was observed in a study of vaccination effects on CD4 cells after COVID-19. Study-wide results and caveats: Relatively few convalescent patients took part in the study, which had no early post-infection timepoints.

The V gene lost 3 bases and the J gene lost 4 bases, with 7 bases spanning the gap. Germline values: CDR1 MNHNS, CDR2 SASEGT. The CDR3 totals 13 residues. Concerning this clone itself: Antigen specificity is unknown.

Here immunoSEQ multiplex PCR was the method, and the copy in TCRdb shows in-frame clones only, minus some. The table shows about 79,000 clones, with 74% occurring only once. Peptide-pool stimulation followed by sequencing identified expanded antigen-specific CD4+ clonotypes in the ViraFEST assay. It was after around 10 days of culture that CD4+ T cells were isolated. The TCR comes from a human donor who received a COVID-19 vaccine. The source was CD4+ T cells from PBMCs cultured with HCoV-229E spike peptides, collected before COVID-19 vaccination. This sequence joins TRBV6-1 and TRBJ2-1, with D hard to call. The DNA of the CDR3 is TGTGCCAGCAGTGAGTGGGGATACAATGAGCAGTTCTTC. Amino acids: CASSEWGYNEQFF.